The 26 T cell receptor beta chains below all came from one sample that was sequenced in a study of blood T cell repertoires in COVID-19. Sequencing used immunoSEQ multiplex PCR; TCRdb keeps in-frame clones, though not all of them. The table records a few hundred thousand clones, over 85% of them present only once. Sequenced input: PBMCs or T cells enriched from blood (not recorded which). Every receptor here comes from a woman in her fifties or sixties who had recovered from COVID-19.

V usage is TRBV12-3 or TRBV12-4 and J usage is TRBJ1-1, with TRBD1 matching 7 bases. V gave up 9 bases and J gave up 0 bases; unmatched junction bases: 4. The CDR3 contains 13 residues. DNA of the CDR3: TGTGCCAGTCAGGGACAGTTGAACACTGAAGCTTTCTTT. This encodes CASQGQLNTEAFF.

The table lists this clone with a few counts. The CDR3, as DNA: TGCGCCAGCAGCTTGTTTAGCGGGAGCTCCTACAATGAGCAGTTCTTC. As protein: CASSLFSGSSYNEQFF. V usage is TRBV5-1 and J usage is TRBJ2-1, with 9 nucleotides matching TRBD2. This CDR3 comprises 16 residues. The germline V gene has CDR1 SGHRS and CDR2 YFSETQ. V lost 1 base to trimming and J lost 0 bases; unmatched junction nucleotides: 2. Together with reference TRBV5-1 and TRBJ2-1, the CDR3 gives the full variable domain: KAGVTQTPRYLIKTRGQQVTLSCSPISGHRSVSWYQQTPGQGLQFLFEYFSETQRNKGNFPGRFSGRQFSNSRSEMNVSTLELGDSALYLCASSLFSGSSYNEQFFGPGTRLTVL.

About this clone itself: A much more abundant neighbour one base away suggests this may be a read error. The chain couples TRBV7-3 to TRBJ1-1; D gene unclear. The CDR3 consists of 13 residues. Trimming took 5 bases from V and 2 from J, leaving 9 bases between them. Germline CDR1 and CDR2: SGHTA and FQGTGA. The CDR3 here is CASSIGRNTEAFF. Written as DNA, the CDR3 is TGTGCCAGCAGCATAGGGAGAAACACTGAAGCTTTCTTT.

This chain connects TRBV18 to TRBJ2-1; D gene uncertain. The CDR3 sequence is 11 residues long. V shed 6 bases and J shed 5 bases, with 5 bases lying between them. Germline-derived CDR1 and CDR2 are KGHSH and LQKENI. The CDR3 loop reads CASSSDNEQFF. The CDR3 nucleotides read TGTGCCAGCTCCTCGGACAATGAGCAGTTCTTC.

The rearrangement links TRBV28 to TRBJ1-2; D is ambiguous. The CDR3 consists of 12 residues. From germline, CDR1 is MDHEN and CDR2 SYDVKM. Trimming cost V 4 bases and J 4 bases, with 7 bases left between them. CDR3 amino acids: CASSSVIYGYTF. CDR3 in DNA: TGTGCCAGCAGTTCAGTTATCTATGGCTACACCTTC.

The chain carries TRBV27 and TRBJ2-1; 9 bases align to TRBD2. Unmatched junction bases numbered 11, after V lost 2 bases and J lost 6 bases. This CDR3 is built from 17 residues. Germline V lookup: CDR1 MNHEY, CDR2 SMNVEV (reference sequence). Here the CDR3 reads CASSLTPGIAGANEQFF. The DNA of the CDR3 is TGTGCCAGCAGTTTAACCCCGGGGATAGCGGGGGCCAATGAGCAGTTCTTC.

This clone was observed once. The CDR3 spells CASKITVNSNQPQHF. The CDR3 region has the DNA TGTGCCAGCAAAATTACAGTGAATAGCAATCAGCCCCAGCATTTT. The chain uses TRBV28 and TRBJ1-5, with unresolved D. V shed 7 bases and J shed 0 bases, with 13 bases lying between them. There are 15 residues in the CDR3. The germline CDR1 and CDR2 sequences are MDHEN and SYDVKM.

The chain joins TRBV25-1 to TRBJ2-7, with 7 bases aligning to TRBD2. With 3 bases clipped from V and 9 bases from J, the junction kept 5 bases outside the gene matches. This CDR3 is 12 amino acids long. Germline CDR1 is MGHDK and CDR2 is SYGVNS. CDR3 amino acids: CASSDPTSAQYF. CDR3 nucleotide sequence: TGTGCCAGCAGTGACCCCACTAGCGCGCAGTACTTC.

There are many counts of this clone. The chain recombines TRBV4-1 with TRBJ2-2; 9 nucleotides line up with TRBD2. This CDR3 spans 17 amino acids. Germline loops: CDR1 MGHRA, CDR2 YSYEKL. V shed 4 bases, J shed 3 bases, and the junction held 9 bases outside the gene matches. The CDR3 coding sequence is TGCGCCAGCAGCCGCTCTTCCGGGACTAGCCACACCGGGGAGCTGTTTTTT. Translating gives CASSRSSGTSHTGELFF.

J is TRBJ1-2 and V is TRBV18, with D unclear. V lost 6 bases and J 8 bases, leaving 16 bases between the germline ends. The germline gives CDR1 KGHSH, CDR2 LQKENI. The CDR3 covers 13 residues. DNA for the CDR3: TGTGCCAGCTCGGATGGGCAGATCGTCGGCTACACCTTC. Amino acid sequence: CASSDGQIVGYTF.

The CDR3 sequence: CASSQATGAQDTQYF. The CDR3 region has the DNA TGTGCCAGCAGCCAAGCTACAGGGGCCCAAGATACGCAGTATTTT. The chain has TRBV3-1 (or the pseudogene TRBV3-2) and TRBJ2-3; TRBD1 agrees at 7 bases. With V trimmed by 1 base and J by 5 bases, 6 bases remained unmatched. The V gene's germline CDR1 is LGHDT and CDR2 YNNKEL (reference sequence). The CDR3 runs to 15 residues.

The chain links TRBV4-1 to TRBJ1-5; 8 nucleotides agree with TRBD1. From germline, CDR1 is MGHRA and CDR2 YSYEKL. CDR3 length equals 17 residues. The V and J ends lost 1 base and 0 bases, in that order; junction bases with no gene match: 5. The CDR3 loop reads CASSQGLGTGSNQPQHF. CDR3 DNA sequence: TGCGCCAGCAGCCAAGGTCTGGGGACAGGTAGCAATCAGCCCCAGCATTTT.

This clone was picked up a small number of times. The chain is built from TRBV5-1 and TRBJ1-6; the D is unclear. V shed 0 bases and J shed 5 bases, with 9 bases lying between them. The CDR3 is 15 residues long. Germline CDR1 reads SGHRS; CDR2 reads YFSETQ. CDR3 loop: CASSLAVTDNSPLHF. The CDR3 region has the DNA TGCGCCAGCAGCTTGGCTGTGACTGATAATTCACCCCTCCACTTT.

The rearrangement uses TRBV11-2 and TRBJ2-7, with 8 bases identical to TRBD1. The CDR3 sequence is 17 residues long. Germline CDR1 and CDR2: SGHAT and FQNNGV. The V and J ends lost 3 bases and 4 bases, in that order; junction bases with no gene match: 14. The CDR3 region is CASSFSRGQGAWYEQYF. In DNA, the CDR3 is TGTGCCAGCAGCTTCAGTAGGGGGCAGGGGGCGTGGTACGAGCAGTACTTC.

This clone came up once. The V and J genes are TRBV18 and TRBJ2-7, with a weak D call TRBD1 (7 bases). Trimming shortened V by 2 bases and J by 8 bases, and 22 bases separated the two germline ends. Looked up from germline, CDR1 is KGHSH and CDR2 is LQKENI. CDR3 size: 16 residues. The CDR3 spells CASSPFDREAGGKQYF. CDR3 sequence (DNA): TGTGCCAGCTCACCATTCGACAGGGAGGCCGGTGGGAAGCAGTACTTC.

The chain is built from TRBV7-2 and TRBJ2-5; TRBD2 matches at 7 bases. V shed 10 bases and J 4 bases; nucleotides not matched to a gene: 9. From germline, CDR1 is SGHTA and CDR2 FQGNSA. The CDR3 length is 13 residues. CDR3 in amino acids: CAISLGGRETQYF. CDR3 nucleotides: TGTGCCATCTCTCTCGGGGGGAGAGAGACCCAGTACTTC.

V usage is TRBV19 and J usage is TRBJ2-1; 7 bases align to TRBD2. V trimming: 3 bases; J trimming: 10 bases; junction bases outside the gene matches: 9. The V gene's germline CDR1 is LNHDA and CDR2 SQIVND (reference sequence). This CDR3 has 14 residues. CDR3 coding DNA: TGTGCCAGTAGTATTGGGGGAGGGTCGCGGGAGCAGTTCTTC. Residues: CASSIGGGSREQFF.

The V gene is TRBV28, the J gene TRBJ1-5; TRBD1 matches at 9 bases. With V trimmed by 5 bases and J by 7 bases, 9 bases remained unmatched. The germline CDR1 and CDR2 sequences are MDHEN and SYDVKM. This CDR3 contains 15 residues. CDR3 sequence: CASSPGTGPGQPQHF. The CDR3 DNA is TGTGCCAGCAGTCCCGGGACAGGGCCGGGGCAGCCCCAGCATTTT.

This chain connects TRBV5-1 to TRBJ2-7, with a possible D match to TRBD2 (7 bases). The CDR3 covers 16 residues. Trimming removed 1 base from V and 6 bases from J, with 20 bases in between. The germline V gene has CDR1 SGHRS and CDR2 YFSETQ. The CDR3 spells CASSLLGGGPPGEQYF. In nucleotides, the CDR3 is TGCGCCAGCAGCTTGTTAGGGGGGGGCCCCCCCGGCGAGCAGTACTTC.

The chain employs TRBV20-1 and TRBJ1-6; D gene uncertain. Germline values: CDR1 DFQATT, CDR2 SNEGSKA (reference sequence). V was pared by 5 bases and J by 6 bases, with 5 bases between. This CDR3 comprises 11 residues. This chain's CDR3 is CSAPLNSPLHF. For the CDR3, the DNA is TGCAGTGCTCCCCTTAATTCACCCCTCCACTTT.

CDR3 bases: TGTGCCAGCAGCTTTGGCGGGGTCCTCGGGAATGAGCAGTTCTTC. Translation gives CASSFGGVLGNEQFF. The V call is TRBV5-6, the J call TRBJ2-1; D is perhaps TRBD2 (6 bases). Germline V gene lookup returns CDR1 SGHDT and CDR2 YYEEEE. This CDR3 has 15 residues. Deletions cut 2 bases from V and 7 bases from J, with 16 bases between.

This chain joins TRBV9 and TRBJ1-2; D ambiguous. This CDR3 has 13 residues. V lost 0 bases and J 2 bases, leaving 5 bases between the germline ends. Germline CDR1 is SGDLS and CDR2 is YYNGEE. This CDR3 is CASSVAQNYGYTF. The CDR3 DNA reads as TGTGCCAGCAGCGTAGCCCAAAACTATGGCTACACCTTC.

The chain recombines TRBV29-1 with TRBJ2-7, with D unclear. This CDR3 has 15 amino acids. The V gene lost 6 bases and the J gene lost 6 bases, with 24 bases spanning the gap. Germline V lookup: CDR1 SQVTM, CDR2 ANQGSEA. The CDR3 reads CSVTRLSARSGEQYF. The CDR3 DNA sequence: TGCAGCGTCACCCGACTGAGCGCTCGGTCTGGCGAGCAGTACTTC.

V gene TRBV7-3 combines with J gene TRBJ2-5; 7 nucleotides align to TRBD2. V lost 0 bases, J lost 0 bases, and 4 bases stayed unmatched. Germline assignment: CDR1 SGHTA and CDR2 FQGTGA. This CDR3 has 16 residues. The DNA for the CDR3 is TGTGCCAGCAGCTTAACGGGGCGGGGGTACCAAGAGACCCAGTACTTC. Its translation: CASSLTGRGYQETQYF.

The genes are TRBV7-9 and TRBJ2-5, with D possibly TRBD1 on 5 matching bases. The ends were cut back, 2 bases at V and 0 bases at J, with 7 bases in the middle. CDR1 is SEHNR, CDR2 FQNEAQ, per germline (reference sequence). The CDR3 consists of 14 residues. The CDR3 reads CASSLKGYQETQYF. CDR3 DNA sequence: TGTGCCAGCAGCTTAAAGGGGTACCAAGAGACCCAGTACTTC.

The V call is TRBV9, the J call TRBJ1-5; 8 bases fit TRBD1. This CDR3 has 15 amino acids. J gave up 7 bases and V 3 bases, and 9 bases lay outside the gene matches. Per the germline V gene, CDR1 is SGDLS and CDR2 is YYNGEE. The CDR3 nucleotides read TGTGCCAGCAGCGCGGGGTCAGGGGGCGGGCAGCCCCAGCATTTT. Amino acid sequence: CASSAGSGGGQPQHF.